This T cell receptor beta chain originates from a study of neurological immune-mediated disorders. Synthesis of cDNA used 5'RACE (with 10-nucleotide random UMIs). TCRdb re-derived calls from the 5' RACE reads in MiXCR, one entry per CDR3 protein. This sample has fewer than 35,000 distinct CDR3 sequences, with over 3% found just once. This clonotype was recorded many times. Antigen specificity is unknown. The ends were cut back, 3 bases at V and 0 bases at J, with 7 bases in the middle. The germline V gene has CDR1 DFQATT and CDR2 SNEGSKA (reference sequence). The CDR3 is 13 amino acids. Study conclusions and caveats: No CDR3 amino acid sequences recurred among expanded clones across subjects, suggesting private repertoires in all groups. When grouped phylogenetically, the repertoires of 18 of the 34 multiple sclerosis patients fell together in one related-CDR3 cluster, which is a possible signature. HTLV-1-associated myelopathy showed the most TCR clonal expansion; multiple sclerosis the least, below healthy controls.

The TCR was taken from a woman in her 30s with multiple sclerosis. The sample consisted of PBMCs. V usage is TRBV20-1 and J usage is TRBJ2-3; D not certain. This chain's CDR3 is CSARETSTDTQYF. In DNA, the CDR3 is TGCAGTGCTAGGGAGACTAGCACAGATACGCAGTATTTT.